This TCR beta chain was obtained from a study of blood T cells in healthy people across ages. Alongside a J-beta primer mix, a sample-barcoded 5' primer served in a second PCR lasting about 6 to 12 cycles. TCRdb reprocessed the 5' RACE reads with MiXCR, giving one entry per CDR3 protein. The sample has roughly 1,500,000 distinct CDR3 sequences, approximately 38% seen once. Every sample gave at least 5.5 micrograms of total RNA when it was extracted. The CDR3 extends over 19 amino acids. CDR1 and CDR2 (germline): MNHEY, SMNVEV (reference sequence). V shed 4 bases, J shed 7 bases, and the junction held 22 bases outside the gene matches.

The chain recombines TRBV27 with TRBJ1-2; 9 bases are a match to TRBD1. The receptor was derived from a woman aged 18-35 years in good health. Sequences were obtained from blood. CDR3: CASSSGTSPITGTGLGYTF. The CDR3 nucleotides are TGTGCCAGCAGTTCGGGGACTAGCCCGATCACCGGGACAGGGCTTGGCTACACCTTC.